Below are 14 T cell receptor beta chains sequenced from a single sample in a study of T cell repertoires in cytomegalovirus infection. TCRdb ran MiXCR on the reads and lists one entry per CDR3 protein. Among 500,000 or so distinct CDR3 sequences listed, more than 15% were seen once. Sequenced: CD8+ T cells from PBMCs. These receptors were taken from a human donor in good health (CMV status not recorded). Some clones in this sample may be carry-over from other donors' samples.

Many counts were recorded for this clonotype. The chain combines TRBV12-5 with TRBJ2-1, with 8 bases that match TRBD2. This CDR3 has 15 amino acids. Looked up from germline, CDR1 is LGHNT and CDR2 is FRNRAP. V gave up 7 bases and J gave up 5 bases; unmatched junction bases: 10. The CDR3 coding sequence is TGTGCTAGTGCCGGAGGGCTAGCGGGCAACAATGAGCAGTTCTTC. Translated, it gives CASAGGLAGNNEQFF.

A few counts support this clonotype. The V call is TRBV5-6, the J call TRBJ1-5, with TRBD1 as a possible D gene (6 bases). The germline V and J ends were trimmed by 4 bases and 1 base, with 18 bases remaining between them. Germline assignment: CDR1 SGHDT and CDR2 YYEEEE. The CDR3 has 17 residues. The CDR3 loop is CASSRMTGPLSNQPQHF. CDR3 DNA: TGTGCCAGCAGCAGGATGACAGGCCCCTTAAGCAATCAGCCCCAGCATTTT.

This clonotype showed up many times. The chain combines TRBV20-1 with TRBJ2-5; 9 bases match TRBD2. With V trimmed by 0 bases and J by 5 bases, 13 bases remained unmatched. CDR3 size: 17 residues. Germline V gene sequence: CDR1 DFQATT, CDR2 SNEGSKA (reference sequence). The CDR3 DNA follows: TGCAGTGCTAGAGATGGGGGAGCGGGGGGCCGAGGGGAGACCCAGTACTTC. Encoded protein: CSARDGGAGGRGETQYF.

The rearrangement joins TRBV3-1 to TRBJ2-7, with TRBD2 identical over 15 bases. Germline V gene sequence: CDR1 LGHDT, CDR2 YNNKEL (reference sequence). CDR3 size: 19 residues. The V and J ends lost 3 bases and 5 bases, in that order; junction bases with no gene match: 14. The CDR3 DNA sequence: TGTGCCAGCAGCCAGTCCGGGACTAGCGGGGGGCCAGCTATCCACGAGCAGTACTTC. Protein product: CASSQSGTSGGPAIHEQYF.

This clonotype has at least ten counts. The J gene is TRBJ1-2, the V gene TRBV12-3 or TRBV12-4, with TRBD1 identical over 7 bases. The CDR3 totals 15 residues. The trim removed 5 bases at V and 0 bases at J, leaving 6 bases unmatched. CDR3 region: CASSRDSITNYGYTF. The CDR3 nucleotides read TGTGCCAGCAGTCGGGACAGCATAACTAACTATGGCTACACCTTC.

The gene calls are TRBV4-1 and TRBJ1-1; maybe TRBD1 (6 bases). The length of the CDR3 is 18 residues. V was cut by 4 bases and J by 2 bases, with 23 bases left in between. Germline assignment: CDR1 MGHRA and CDR2 YSYEKL. The CDR3 protein is CASSRVSGGLPLNTEAFF. The DNA for the CDR3 is TGCGCCAGCAGCCGGGTGAGCGGGGGCTTGCCCCTTAACACTGAAGCTTTCTTT.

This clonotype was found a few times. This chain joins TRBV11-2 and TRBJ1-1, with D perhaps matching TRBD1 (6 bases). Germline values: CDR1 SGHAT, CDR2 FQNNGV. This CDR3 comprises 13 residues. V was shortened by 1 base and J by 8 bases, with 11 bases between the two germline ends. The CDR3 here is CASSLARTVEAFF. CDR3 sequence (DNA): TGTGCCAGCAGCTTAGCAAGGACAGTAGAAGCTTTCTTT.

This clonotype came up a few times. The chain recombines TRBV2 with TRBJ1-4; 10 nucleotides match TRBD1. CDR1 and CDR2 (germline): SNHLY, FYNNEI. J was trimmed by 0 bases and V by 6 bases; bases with no gene match: 7. The CDR3 totals 17 residues. CDR3 residues: CASRGGQGFATNEKLFF. In DNA form, the CDR3 reads TGTGCCAGCAGGGGGGGACAGGGGTTTGCAACTAATGAAAAACTGTTTTTT.

The table lists this clonotype with many counts. The rearrangement links TRBV11-1 to TRBJ2-1; maybe TRBD2 (6 bases). This CDR3 is 17 amino acids long. V lost 1 base and J 8 bases, leaving 21 bases between the germline ends. Germline lookup yields CDR1 SGHAT and CDR2 FQDESV (reference sequence). The CDR3 reads CASSLENRDFLQDEQFF. The CDR3 bases are TGTGCCAGCAGCTTAGAGAACCGGGACTTCCTACAAGATGAGCAGTTCTTC.

The chain joins TRBV20-1 to TRBJ2-1; D gene unclear. V was shortened by 4 bases and J by 8 bases, with 15 bases between the two germline ends. Germline V gene sequence: CDR1 DFQATT, CDR2 SNEGSKA (reference sequence). The CDR3 runs to 13 residues. CDR3 sequence: CSANGLYYDEQFF. The CDR3 bases are TGCAGTGCTAACGGCCTCTATTACGATGAGCAGTTCTTC.

The genes are TRBV9 and TRBJ2-5; perhaps TRBD1 as D (5 bases). Germline assignment: CDR1 SGDLS and CDR2 YYNGEE. This CDR3 region has 12 residues. V lost 3 bases, J lost 7 bases, and 10 bases lay in between. CDR3 protein: CASSALQGTQYF. CDR3 nucleotide sequence: TGTGCCAGCAGCGCCCTGCAGGGGACCCAGTACTTC.

This clonotype was recorded a few times. The rearrangement links TRBV20-1 to TRBJ2-1, with D perhaps matching TRBD2 (6 bases). Trimming stripped 6 bases from V and 4 bases from J, with 13 bases between. This CDR3 contains 13 residues. Germline CDR1 DFQATT, CDR2 SNEGSKA (reference sequence). CDR3: CSATGTLYNEQFF. CDR3 nucleotides: TGCAGTGCCACCGGGACTCTTTACAATGAGCAGTTCTTC.

This clonotype has a handful of counts. The CDR3 loop reads CASSLGDDTEAFF. In nucleotides, the CDR3 is TGTGCCAGCAGCTTAGGCGACGACACTGAAGCTTTCTTT. This chain joins TRBV13 and TRBJ1-1, with D unresolved. Trimming left V 0 bases short and J 3 bases short, with 5 bases between. The CDR3 contains 13 residues. Germline CDR1 is PRHDT and CDR2 is FYEKMQ (reference sequence).

CDR3 amino acids: CASSHGEKRGGGGTEAFF. For the CDR3, the DNA is TGTGCCAGCAGCCATGGAGAAAAAAGGGGGGGCGGGGGCACTGAAGCTTTCTTT. V usage is TRBV9 and J usage is TRBJ1-1, with a tentative D call TRBD1 (6 bases). V was pared by 4 bases and J by 4 bases, with 26 bases between. Looked up from germline, CDR1 is SGDLS and CDR2 is YYNGEE. This CDR3 is 18 amino acids long.